This TCR beta chain came from a study of T cells in Graves' hyperthyroidism and ophthalmopathy. Amplification yielded TCR beta CDR3 regions, with RNA transcripts as the source. Using the HTBI primer set, a first-round RT-PCR was run on the TCR CDR3. TCRdb re-analysed the multiplex PCR reads in MiXCR, keeping a single row per CDR3 protein. The table lists about 840,000 distinct CDR3 sequences, more than 30% of them singletons. If no ophthalmopathy progression occurred within 18 months, Graves' hyperthyroidism was stable. The patients, who ranged from 18 to 65 in age, presented with newly diagnosed hyperthyroidism lasting under 2 months. Exclusion of patients followed from uncontrolled infection, other autoimmune disease, pregnancy or lactation. A word on this clonotype: Its specificity is not known.

Germline values: CDR1 SGHAT, CDR2 FQNNGV. V lost 9 bases to trimming and J lost 2 bases, with 11 bases between them. CDR3 length equals 13 residues. Overall study findings and caveats: Among clonotypes expanded in thyroid above 0.001, most were also found in blood.

The sample taken for sequencing was blood. V gene TRBV11-2 combines with J gene TRBJ1-5; the D is unclear. This clonotype originated in a man aged 18 to 29 with Graves' hyperthyroidism. CDR3 in amino acids: CASAPSGNQPQHF. The CDR3 bases are TGTGCCAGTGCTCCGTCGGGCAATCAGCCCCAGCATTTT.